This TCR beta chain was sequenced for a study of human T cells and chemical hapten exposure. Overall study findings and caveats: High-frequency TCRs, those above 1 in 1000, stayed the same after DPC sensitization. Controls had significantly fewer large CDR3 similarity clusters than were formed by expanded TCRs. A positive correlation with patch test score was found for PT1 expanded TCR counts.

Germline CDR1 KGHSH, CDR2 LQKENI. V was pared by 3 bases and J by 5 bases, with 10 bases of the junction left unmatched. The CDR3 is 16 residues long. TCRdb re-called the RACE reads with MiXCR, one entry per CDR3 protein. The sample consists of tens of thousands of distinct CDR3 sequences, approximately 9.4% of them appearing once. Specified time point: patch test 1, 2 weeks after DPC sensitization. Treatment reported: therapeutic diphenylcyclopropenone sensitization with weekly scalp DPC. Sample donors consisted of patients with alopecia, aged 18 to 70 years, who were suitable for DPC. This clonotype was counted ten times or more. Antigen: not known.

The chain joins TRBV18 to TRBJ1-5, with TRBD1 matching 7 bases. The sequence came from a middle-aged woman with alopecia areata. Some clones in this sample may be carry-over from other donors' samples. The material was whole blood, obtained in connection with sensitization to the hapten diphenylcyclopropenone (DPC). The CDR3 sequence: CASSPPGTEFYQPQHF. As DNA, the CDR3 is TGTGCCAGCTCACCCCCCGGGACAGAGTTTTATCAGCCCCAGCATTTT.